The next 23 T cell receptor beta chains were all read from a single sample in a study of blood T cells in healthy people across ages. A second PCR, run for roughly 7 to 11 cycles, used a sample-barcoded 5' primer plus a J-beta primer mix. From the 5' RACE reads, TCRdb called clonotypes with MiXCR, one entry per CDR3 protein. The repertoire has over 450,000 distinct CDR3 sequences, 24% of them found once; the top ten carry 8.5% to 9.5%. Another study also made use of these data, one on T cells of mothers and their children.

The specimen sequenced was blood. Every receptor here comes from a boy between 10 and 17 years old in good health.

This clonotype appeared once. The chain links TRBV7-2 to TRBJ2-7; possible D gene TRBD2, 5 bases. The J call may be in error: the DNA end matches TRBJ2-5 better. This CDR3 region has 16 residues. In germline, CDR1 is SGHTA, CDR2 FQGNSA. CDR3 sequence: CASSLLSSGQQETQYF. CDR3 nucleotides: TGTGCCAGCAGCTTACTGTCCAGCGGCCAACAAGAGACCCAGTACTTC.

Concerning this clonotype itself: Compared with germline, one end of the junction differs, possibly owing to a read error. The chain links TRBV4-1 to TRBJ1-4, with D perhaps TRBD1 (6 bases). The germline CDR1 and CDR2 sequences are MGHRA and YSYEKL. The CDR3 spans 13 residues. CDR3 nucleotide sequence: TGCGCCAGCAGCCAAGTGTTGGGCGGACAGATTATTTTT. This gives the protein CASSQVLGGQIIF.

The chain recombines TRBV30 with TRBJ1-1, with D perhaps matching TRBD1 (5 bases). Germline loops: CDR1 GTSNPN, CDR2 SVGIG (reference sequence). V lost 5 bases and J lost 3, with 10 bases in between. CDR3 length: 12 amino acids. The CDR3 nucleotides are TGTGCCTGGGGCGACAGAGACACTGAAGCTTTCTTT. Translating gives CAWGDRDTEAFF.

The gene calls are TRBV29-1 and TRBJ2-1; D not resolved. V was clipped by 2 bases and J by 10 bases, with 15 bases between them. Germline V gene data show CDR1 as SQVTM and CDR2 as ANQGSEA. The CDR3 has 13 residues. For the CDR3, the DNA is TGCAGCGTTGAAACGCGTGGGCCTCTCGAGCAGTTCTTC. Protein sequence: CSVETRGPLEQFF.

The rearrangement uses TRBV19 and TRBJ1-2; the D is unclear. Germline loops: CDR1 LNHDA, CDR2 SQIVND (reference sequence). The CDR3 consists of 14 residues. Trimming took 0 bases from V and 3 from J, leaving 8 bases between them. CDR3 bases: TGTGCCAGTAGTATAGACACAGCTCACTATGGCTACACCTTC. Protein: CASSIDTAHYGYTF.

This clonotype was observed a few times. The V call is TRBV6-2 or TRBV6-3, the J call TRBJ2-1; 7 nucleotides line up with TRBD2. The J call may be incorrect, as the DNA end agrees better with TRBJ2-5. This CDR3 has 14 amino acids. Germline values: CDR1 MNHEY, CDR2 SVGEGT. This CDR3 is CASSSRRGEETQYF. Here the CDR3 DNA reads TGTGCCAGCAGTTCCCGCCGGGGGGAAGAGACCCAGTACTTC.

There are a few counts of this clonotype. The chain is built from TRBV6-5 and TRBJ1-1; D remains ambiguous. The germline V gene has CDR1 MNHEY and CDR2 SVGAGI. V was shortened by 1 base and J by 6 bases, with 18 bases between the two germline ends. The CDR3 has 16 residues. CDR3 region: CASSYYGGRGKSEAFF. The CDR3 bases are TGTGCCAGCAGTTACTACGGCGGCAGAGGGAAGTCTGAAGCTTTCTTT.

This chain's CDR3 is CASSPGVGGQSSGANVLTF. The CDR3, as DNA: TGTGCCAGCAGCCCCGGTGTGGGGGGACAGAGCTCTGGGGCCAACGTCCTGACTTTC. This chain joins TRBV3-1 and TRBJ2-6; TRBD1 might be the D (7 bases). The CDR3 runs 19 residues. The germline V and J ends were trimmed by 4 bases and 0 bases, with 19 bases remaining between them. Germline V CDR1 and CDR2: LGHDT, YNNKEL (reference sequence).

The chain combines TRBV9 with TRBJ2-2; 8 bases are shared with TRBD1. Germline loops: CDR1 SGDLS, CDR2 YYNGEE. The CDR3 runs to 14 residues. V lost 6 bases and J lost 4; bases outside the gene matches: 5. The CDR3 DNA reads as TGTGCCAGCACGACAGGGGCGAGCACCGGGGAGCTGTTTTTT. Amino acids: CASTTGASTGELFF.

This clonotype was seen only a few times. The chain uses TRBV28 and TRBJ2-4; D possibly corresponds to TRBD2 (6 bases). Germline CDR1 is MDHEN and CDR2 is SYDVKM. This CDR3 has 15 amino acids. Trimming took off 1 base at V and 6 bases at J, with 13 bases between the two ends. The CDR3 sequence: CASSLSAAGRNIQYF. The DNA for the CDR3 is TGTGCCAGCAGTTTATCGGCTGCGGGGAGAAACATTCAGTACTTC.

The chain has TRBV3-1 and TRBJ2-3; D is perhaps TRBD2 (7 bases). The CDR3 is made up of 13 amino acids. V was shortened by 1 base and J by 9 bases, with 11 bases between the two germline ends. Germline V lookup: CDR1 LGHDT, CDR2 YNNKEL (reference sequence). DNA for the CDR3: TGTGCCAGCAGCCAAGGTCGGGGGGCAACGCAGTATTTT. This translates into CASSQGRGATQYF.

The chain couples TRBV7-9 to TRBJ2-7; TRBD2 aligns across 10 bases. Germline trimming cut 1 base from V and 0 bases from J; bases unmatched to any gene: 6. CDR3 length: 17 residues. CDR1 and CDR2 from the germline V gene are SEHNR and FQNEAQ (reference sequence). The CDR3 protein is CASSLDGLAVSSYEQYF. CDR3 DNA sequence: TGTGCCAGCAGCTTAGATGGACTAGCGGTGAGCTCCTACGAGCAGTACTTC.

This clonotype was seen only a few times. The chain recombines TRBV9 with TRBJ1-6; 9 nucleotides align to TRBD1. There are 16 residues in the CDR3. V was pared by 4 bases and J by 9 bases, with 11 bases of the junction left unmatched. Germline CDR1 and CDR2: SGDLS and YYNGEE. The CDR3 spells CASSPSPGQGISPLHF. The CDR3, as DNA: TGTGCCAGCAGCCCCTCCCCCGGACAGGGGATTTCACCCCTCCACTTT.

The sample holds many counts of this clonotype. V is TRBV11-2 and J is TRBJ2-5, with 9 bases aligning to TRBD2. This CDR3 has 16 residues. Germline CDR1 SGHAT, CDR2 FQNNGV. J lost 2 bases, V lost 1 base, and 5 bases had no gene match. The CDR3 DNA follows: TGTGCCAGCAGCTTAGTCGCGGGAGGGCAACAAGAGACCCAGTACTTC. Translated: CASSLVAGGQQETQYF. The complete variable domain, with remaining parts taken from reference TRBV11-2 and TRBJ2-5, reads EAGVAQSPRYKIIEKRQSVAFWCNPISGHATLYWYQQILGQGPKLLIQFQNNGVVDDSQLPKDRFSAERLKGVDSTLKIQPAKLEDSAVYLCASSLVAGGQQETQYFGPGTRLLVL.

This clonotype occurred a few times. The V gene is TRBV20-1, the J gene TRBJ1-3; weak D call: TRBD1 (5 bases). CDR3 length equals 14 residues. Per the germline V gene, CDR1 is DFQATT and CDR2 is SNEGSKA (reference sequence). V was clipped by 6 bases and J by 3 bases, with 15 bases between them. CDR3 loop: CSARGRPYGNTIYF. CDR3 in DNA: TGCAGTGCCCGGGGGAGGCCGTATGGAAACACCATATATTTT.

The V gene is TRBV11-2, the J gene TRBJ2-7; the D gene is possibly TRBD2 (6 bases). In germline, CDR1 is SGHAT, CDR2 FQNNGV. V lost 6 bases and J 3 bases, leaving 18 bases between the germline ends. The CDR3 covers 15 residues. The CDR3 is CASSPTWRRDYEQYF. The CDR3 DNA reads TGTGCCAGCAGTCCTACCTGGCGGAGGGACTACGAGCAGTACTTC.

V usage is TRBV4-2 and J usage is TRBJ2-1, with a tentative D call TRBD1 (5 bases). Germline V gives CDR1 LGHNA, CDR2 YNFKEQ. V was pared by 6 bases and J by 7 bases, with 16 bases between. The CDR3 extends over 14 amino acids. CDR3 sequence reads: CASSQRVRANEQFF. CDR3 nucleotide sequence: TGTGCCAGCAGTCAAAGAGTCAGGGCGAATGAGCAGTTCTTC.

A few counts support this clonotype. The V gene is TRBV7-9, the J gene TRBJ2-1, with TRBD2 identical over 12 bases. This CDR3 region has 16 residues. Germline V gives CDR1 SEHNR, CDR2 FQNEAQ (reference sequence). The V gene end was trimmed by 5 bases and the J gene end by 1 base; junction bases not matched to a gene: 3. The CDR3 sequence: CASSEGLAGSYNEQFF. The DNA of the CDR3 is TGTGCCAGCAGCGAAGGACTAGCGGGGTCCTACAATGAGCAGTTCTTC.

This clonotype was detected only a few times. This chain links TRBV4-3 with TRBJ2-5, with 14 bases lining up with TRBD2. CDR3 size: 17 residues. V shed 0 bases and J 5 bases; nucleotides not matched to a gene: 5. From germline, CDR1 is LGHNA and CDR2 YSLEER. The CDR3: CASSQERTSGGTETQYF. The CDR3 DNA reads TGCGCCAGCAGCCAAGAGAGGACTAGCGGGGGGACGGAGACCCAGTACTTC.

In this sample, this clonotype turned up a few times. CDR3 nucleotide sequence: TGTGCCAGCAGCCCCCGGGACAGGGGGCCCCGTGGCTACACCTTC. Amino acid sequence: CASSPRDRGPRGYTF. The chain has TRBV7-8 and TRBJ1-2, with TRBD1 identical over 12 bases. The CDR3 totals 15 residues. The V gene's germline CDR1 is SGHVS and CDR2 FQNEAQ. After removal of 5 bases from V and 7 bases from J, the junction contained 8 bases not matched to a gene.

The chain has TRBV24-1 and TRBJ2-7; 7 positions agree with TRBD1. Trimming took 2 bases from V and 6 from J; bases not matched to a gene: 6. The CDR3 spans 14 residues. CDR1 and CDR2 from the germline V gene are KGHDR and SFDVKD. The CDR3 is CATSDSGTDIEQYF. The CDR3 DNA reads as TGTGCCACCAGTGATTCCGGGACAGACATCGAGCAGTACTTC.

This clonotype was seen only a few times. The V call is TRBV5-1, the J call TRBJ2-7; tentative D call: TRBD2 (5 bases). The V gene's germline CDR1 is SGHRS and CDR2 YFSETQ. The CDR3 totals 16 residues. Trimming took 5 bases from V and 2 from J, leaving 20 bases between them. The CDR3 is CASRGGRGTIAYEQYF. The CDR3 nucleotides are TGCGCCAGCAGAGGAGGTCGGGGAACGATAGCCTACGAGCAGTACTTC.

The gene calls are TRBV3-1 and TRBJ2-3; the match to TRBD2 covers 10 bases. The V and J ends lost 4 bases and 9 bases, in that order; junction bases with no gene match: 16. The germline V gene has CDR1 LGHDT and CDR2 YNNKEL (reference sequence). The CDR3 extends over 17 amino acids. The DNA for the CDR3 is TGTGCCAGCAGCCGCATCGGAGCGGGAGGGCCGTTATCCACGCAGTATTTT. It translates to CASSRIGAGGPLSTQYF.